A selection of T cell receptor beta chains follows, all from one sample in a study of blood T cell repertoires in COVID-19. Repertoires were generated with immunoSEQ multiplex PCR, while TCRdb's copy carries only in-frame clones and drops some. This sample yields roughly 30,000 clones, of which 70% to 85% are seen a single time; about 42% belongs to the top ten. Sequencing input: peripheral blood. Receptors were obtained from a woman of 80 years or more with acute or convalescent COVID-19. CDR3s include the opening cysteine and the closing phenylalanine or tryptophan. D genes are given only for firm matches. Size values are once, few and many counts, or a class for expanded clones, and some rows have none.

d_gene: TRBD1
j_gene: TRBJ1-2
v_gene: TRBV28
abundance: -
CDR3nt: TGTGCCACCATTCGAGGGGGCCTAACGGGAGGCTACACCTTC
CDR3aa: CATIRGGLTGGYTF

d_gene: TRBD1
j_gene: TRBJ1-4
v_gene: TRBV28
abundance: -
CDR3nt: TGTGCCACCCTAACAGGGGTCGAAAAACTGTTTTTT
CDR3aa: CATLTGVEKLFF

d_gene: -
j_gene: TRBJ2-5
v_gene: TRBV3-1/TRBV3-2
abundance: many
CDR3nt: TGTGCTATCGAGGGAGGAACAGAGACCCAGTACTTC
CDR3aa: CAIEGGTETQYF

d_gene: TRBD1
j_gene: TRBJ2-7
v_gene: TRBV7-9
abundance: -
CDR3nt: TGTGCCAGCAGCTTGGGACAGGGTGGGGACGAGCAGTACTTC
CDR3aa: CASSLGQGGDEQYF

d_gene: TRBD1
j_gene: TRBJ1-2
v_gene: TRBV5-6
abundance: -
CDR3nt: TGTGCCAGCAGCTACGGACAGGGGGCGTACAAGTTCGGCTACACCTTC
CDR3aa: CASSYGQGAYKFGYTF

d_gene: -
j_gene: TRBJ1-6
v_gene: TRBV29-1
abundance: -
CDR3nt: TGCAGCGCTCTATCTTGGGGGGGGAGTTTACGGTCACCCCTCCACTTT
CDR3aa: CSALSWGGSLRSPLHF

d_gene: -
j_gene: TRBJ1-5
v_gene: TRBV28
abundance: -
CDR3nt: TGTGCCAGCAGTCCTCCGAATCAGCCCCAGCATTTT
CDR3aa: CASSPPNQPQHF

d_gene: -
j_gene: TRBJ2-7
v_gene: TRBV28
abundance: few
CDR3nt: TGTGCCAGCCGGAGGCAAATGAACTCCTACGAGCAGTACTTC
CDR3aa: CASRRQMNSYEQYF

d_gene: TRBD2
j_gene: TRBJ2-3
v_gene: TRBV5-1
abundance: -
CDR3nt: TGCGCCAGCAGGATAGCGGGAGAGGCAGATACGCAGTATTTT
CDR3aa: CASRIAGEADTQYF

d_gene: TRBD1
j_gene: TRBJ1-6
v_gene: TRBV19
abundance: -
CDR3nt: TGTGCCAGTAGTACTAGGACAGGAGAGTCACCCCTCCACTTT
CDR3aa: CASSTRTGESPLHF

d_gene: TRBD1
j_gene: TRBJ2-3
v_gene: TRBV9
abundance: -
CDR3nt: TGTGCCAGCAGCGTAGGGACAGGGCGCACAGATACGCAGTATTTT
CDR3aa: CASSVGTGRTDTQYF

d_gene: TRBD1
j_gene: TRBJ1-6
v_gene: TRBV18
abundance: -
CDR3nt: TGTGCCAGCTCACCATCCGTGGCGACAGGGAAGGTACCCCTCCACTTT
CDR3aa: CASSPSVATGKVPLHF

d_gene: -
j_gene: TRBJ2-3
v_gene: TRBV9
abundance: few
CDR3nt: TGTGCCAGCAGCGTAGAGTGGGAGGTCCTCACAGATACGCAGTATTTT
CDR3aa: CASSVEWEVLTDTQYF

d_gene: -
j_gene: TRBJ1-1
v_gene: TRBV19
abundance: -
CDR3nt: TGTGCCAGTAGTGGGTCGGCAGGGCCCGGACCTGAAGCTTTCTTT
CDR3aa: CASSGSAGPGPEAFF

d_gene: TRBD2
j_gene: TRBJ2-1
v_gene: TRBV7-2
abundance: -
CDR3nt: TGTGCCAGCAGCTTAGCCAGGCGGGGGGGGTACAATGAGCAGTTCTTC
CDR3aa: CASSLARRGGYNEQFF

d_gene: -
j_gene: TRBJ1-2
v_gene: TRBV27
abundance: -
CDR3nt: TGTGCCAGCAGGGGGGGAAACTATGGCTACACCTTC
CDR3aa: CASRGGNYGYTF

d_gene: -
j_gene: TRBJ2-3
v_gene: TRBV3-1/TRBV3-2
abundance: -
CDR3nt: TGTGCCAGCAGCCATTCCGGGACAGATACGCAGTATTTT
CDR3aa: CASSHSGTDTQYF

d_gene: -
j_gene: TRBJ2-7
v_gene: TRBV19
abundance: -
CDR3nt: TGTGCCAGTAGTGGATTGGGTTCCGGGGGGCCCTCCCGCGAGCAGTACTTC
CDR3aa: CASSGLGSGGPSREQYF

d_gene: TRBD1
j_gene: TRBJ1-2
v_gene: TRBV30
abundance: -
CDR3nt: TGTGCCTGGAGAGGGGTGGGACAGGGAAGAGGCTACACCTTC
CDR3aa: CAWRGVGQGRGYTF

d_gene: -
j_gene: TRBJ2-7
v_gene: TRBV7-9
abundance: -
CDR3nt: TGTGCCAGCAGCTTATTAACAGGCCCTCAAGGGGAGCAGTACTTC
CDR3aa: CASSLLTGPQGEQYF

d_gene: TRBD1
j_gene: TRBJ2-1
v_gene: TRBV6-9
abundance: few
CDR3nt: TGTGCCGTCAAGGTGGGACAGGGGGCGACTAGGCCGGGCAATGAGCAGTTCTTC
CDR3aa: CAVKVGQGATRPGNEQFF

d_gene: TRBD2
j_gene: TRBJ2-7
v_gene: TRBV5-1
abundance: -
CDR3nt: TGCGCCAGCAGCCCCGGACTAGACAACGAGCAGTACTTC
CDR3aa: CASSPGLDNEQYF

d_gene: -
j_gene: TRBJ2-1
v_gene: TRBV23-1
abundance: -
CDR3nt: TGCGCCACCTTTCCCGTCGATGAGCAGTTCTTC
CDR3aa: CATFPVDEQFF

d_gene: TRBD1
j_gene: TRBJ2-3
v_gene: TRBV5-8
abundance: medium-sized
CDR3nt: TGTGCCAGCATAGCCGGGACAGCTAGCACAGATACGCAGTATTTT
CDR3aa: CASIAGTASTDTQYF

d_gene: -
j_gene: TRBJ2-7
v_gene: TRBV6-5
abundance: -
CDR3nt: TGTGCCAGCAGTTACTCGGCGGACTACTACGAGCAGTACTTC
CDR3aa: CASSYSADYYEQYF

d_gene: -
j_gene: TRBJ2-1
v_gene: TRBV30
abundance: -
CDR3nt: TGTGCCTGGAGTCAGGACAGTTACAATGAGCAGTTCTTC
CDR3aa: CAWSQDSYNEQFF

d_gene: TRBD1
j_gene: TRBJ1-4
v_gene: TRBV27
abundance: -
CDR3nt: TGTGCCAGCAGTTTCCTCAGGGGGCGAGTTGAAAAACTGTTTTTT
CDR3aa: CASSFLRGRVEKLFF

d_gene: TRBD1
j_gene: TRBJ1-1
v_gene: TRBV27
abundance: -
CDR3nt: TGTGCCAGCAGTTTCGTACCCGGGACAGGGATGGAAGCTTTCTTT
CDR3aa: CASSFVPGTGMEAFF

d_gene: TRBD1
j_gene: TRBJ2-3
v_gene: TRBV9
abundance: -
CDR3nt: TGTGCCAGCAGCGTAGGGGCCGGTGGACAGGGGCCAGATACGCAGTATTTT
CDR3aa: CASSVGAGGQGPDTQYF

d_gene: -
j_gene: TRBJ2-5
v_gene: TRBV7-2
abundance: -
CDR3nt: TGTGCCAGCAGCTCCAGGGAACAAGAGACCCAGTACTTC
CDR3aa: CASSSREQETQYF

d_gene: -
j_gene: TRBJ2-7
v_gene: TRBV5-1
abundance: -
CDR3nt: TGCGCCAGCAGCTTGGCACAGGGGAGGTACGAGCAGTACTTC
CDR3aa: CASSLAQGRYEQYF

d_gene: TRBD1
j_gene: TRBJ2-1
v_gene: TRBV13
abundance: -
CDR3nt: TGTGCCAGCAGCCCTACCCTGGGACAGGGGGCTGTGGATGAGCAGTTCTTC
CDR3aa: CASSPTLGQGAVDEQFF

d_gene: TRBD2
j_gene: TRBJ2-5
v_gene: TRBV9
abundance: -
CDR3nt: TGTGCCAGCAGCGAACTAGCGGGGCGGGGAGAGACCCAGTACTTC
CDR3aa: CASSELAGRGETQYF

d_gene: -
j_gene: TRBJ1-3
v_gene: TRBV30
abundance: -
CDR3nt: TGTGCCTGGAGTCTCGGAGGGTCAGCTGGAAACACCATATATTTT
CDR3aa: CAWSLGGSAGNTIYF

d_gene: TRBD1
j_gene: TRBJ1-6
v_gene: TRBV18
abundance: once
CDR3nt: TGTGCCAGCTCACCAGACAGGGTTTGGACACCCCTCCACTTT
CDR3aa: CASSPDRVWTPLHF

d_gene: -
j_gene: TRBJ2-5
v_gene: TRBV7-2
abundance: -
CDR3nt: TGTGCCAGCAGCTTAGGCGACAGATTACAAGAGACCCAGTACTTC
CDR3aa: CASSLGDRLQETQYF

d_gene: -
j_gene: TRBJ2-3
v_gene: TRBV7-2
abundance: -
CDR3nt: TGTGCCAGCAGCTTAGGAGGTAGCGGTGATACGCAGTATTTT
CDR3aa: CASSLGGSGDTQYF

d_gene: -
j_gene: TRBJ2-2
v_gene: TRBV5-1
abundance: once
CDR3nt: TGCGCCAGCAGCTTTGGAGGGTACACCGGGGAGCTGTTTTTT
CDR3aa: CASSFGGYTGELFF

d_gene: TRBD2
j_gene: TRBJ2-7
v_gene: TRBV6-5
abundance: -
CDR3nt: TGTGCCAGCAGGCAGGTCCTCACTAGCGGCGAGCAGTACTTC
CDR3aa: CASRQVLTSGEQYF

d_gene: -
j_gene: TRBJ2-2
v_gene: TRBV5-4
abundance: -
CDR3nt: TGTGCCAGCAGCTTGGCCCAGATGAACACCGGGGAGCTGTTTTTT
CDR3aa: CASSLAQMNTGELFF

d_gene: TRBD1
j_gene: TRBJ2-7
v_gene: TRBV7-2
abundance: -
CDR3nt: TGTGCCAGCAGCTTAGGGACAGGGGGCAGATACGAGCAGTACTTC
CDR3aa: CASSLGTGGRYEQYF

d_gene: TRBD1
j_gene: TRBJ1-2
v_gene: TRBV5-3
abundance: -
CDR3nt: TGTGCCAGAAGCTTGTTGAAGGACAGGGCTTATGGCTACACCTTC
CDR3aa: CARSLLKDRAYGYTF

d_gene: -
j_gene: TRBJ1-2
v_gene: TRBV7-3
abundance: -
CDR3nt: TGTGCCAGCAGCCCTTACACCTTC
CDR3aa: CASSPYTF

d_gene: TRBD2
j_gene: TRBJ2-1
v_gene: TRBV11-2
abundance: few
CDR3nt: TGTGCCAGCAGCTCCCTTCTGGGACTAGCGGGGGTCAATGAGCAGTTCTTC
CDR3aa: CASSSLLGLAGVNEQFF

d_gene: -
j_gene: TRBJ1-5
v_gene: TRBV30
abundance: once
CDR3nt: TGTGCCTGGAGGAACCAGGACGGGGGGTTTCAGCCCCAGCATTTT
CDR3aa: CAWRNQDGGFQPQHF

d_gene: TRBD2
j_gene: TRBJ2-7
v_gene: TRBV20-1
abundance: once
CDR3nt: TGCAGTGCTAGTCTCCTAGCGGGAGACGAGCAGTACTTC
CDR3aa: CSASLLAGDEQYF

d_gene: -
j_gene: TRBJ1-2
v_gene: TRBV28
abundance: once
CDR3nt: TGTGCCAGCAATTTCGAGAGGGCTGGCTACACCTTC
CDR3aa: CASNFERAGYTF

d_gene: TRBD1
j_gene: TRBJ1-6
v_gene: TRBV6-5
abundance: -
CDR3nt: TGTGCCACCACCGACAGGGGAAATTCACCCCTCCACTTT
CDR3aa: CATTDRGNSPLHF

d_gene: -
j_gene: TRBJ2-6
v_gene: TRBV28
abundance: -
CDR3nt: TGTGCCAGCAGTCCGCCCCGTAGCTCTGGGGCCAACGTCCTGACTTTC
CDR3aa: CASSPPRSSGANVLTF

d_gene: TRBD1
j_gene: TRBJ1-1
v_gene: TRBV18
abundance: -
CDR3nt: TGTGCCAGCTCACCACTTGTTGGGGCAGGGGGTAGGACTGAAGCTTTCTTT
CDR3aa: CASSPLVGAGGRTEAFF